Many counts were recorded for the clone carrying this T cell receptor (beta chain). This record belongs to a study of low-dose radiotherapy and immunotherapy resistance in tumors. Germline CDR1 is KGHSH and CDR2 is LQKENI. V was cut by 2 bases and J by 6 bases, with 8 bases left in between. CDR3 length: 13 residues. TRAV- and TRBV-specific primers, spanning alpha and beta chains, primed first-strand cDNA. It was with a constant-region primer and a V-primer adapter that TCRs were amplified over around 20 PCR cycles. MiXCR was run by TCRdb on the reads, yielding one entry per CDR3 protein. The sample has 100,000 or so distinct CDR3 sequences; around 20% are singletons. Time point meaning: after trial treatment. Stated treatment: LDRT plus nivolumab, ipilimumab, low-dose cyclophosphamide and aspirin (RACIN trial).

The receptor was derived from a male donor with prostate cancer. The material sequenced was PBMCs, taken after low-dose radiotherapy plus immunotherapy. This chain joins TRBV18 and TRBJ1-5; D ambiguous. Here the CDR3 reads CASSPDPPQPQHF. The CDR3 DNA reads as TGTGCCAGCTCACCAGACCCGCCTCAGCCCCAGCATTTT.